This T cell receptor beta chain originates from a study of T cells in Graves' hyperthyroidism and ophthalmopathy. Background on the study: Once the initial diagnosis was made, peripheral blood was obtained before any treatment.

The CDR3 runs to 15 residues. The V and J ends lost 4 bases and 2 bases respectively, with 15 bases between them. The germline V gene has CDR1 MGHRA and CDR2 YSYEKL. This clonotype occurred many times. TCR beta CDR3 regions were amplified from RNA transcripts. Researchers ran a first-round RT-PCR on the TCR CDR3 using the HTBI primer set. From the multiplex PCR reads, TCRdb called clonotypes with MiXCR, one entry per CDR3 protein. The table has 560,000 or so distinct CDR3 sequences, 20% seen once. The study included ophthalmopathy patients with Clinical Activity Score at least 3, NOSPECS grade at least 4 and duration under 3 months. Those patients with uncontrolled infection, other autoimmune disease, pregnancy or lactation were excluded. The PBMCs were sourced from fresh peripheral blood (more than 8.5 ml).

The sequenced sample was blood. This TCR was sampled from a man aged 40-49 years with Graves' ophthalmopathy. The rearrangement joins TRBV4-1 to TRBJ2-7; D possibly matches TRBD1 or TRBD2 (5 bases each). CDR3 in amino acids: CASSPDGASTYEQYF. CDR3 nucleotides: TGCGCCAGCAGCCCGGACGGGGCCAGCACCTACGAGCAGTACTTC.